The T cell receptor (beta chain) described here comes from a study of spatial heterogeneity in lung cancer. The CDR3 is 14 amino acids. CDR1 and CDR2 from the germline V gene are DFQATT and SNEGSKA (reference sequence). The V segment lost 5 bases and the J segment 3 bases; nucleotides outside the gene matches: 9. A single record per CDR3 protein comes from TCRdb applying MiXCR to the 5' RACE reads. The sample consists of more than 35,000 distinct CDR3 sequences, roughly 4.9% of them appearing once. Time point described: sample taken at primary tumor resection. The donor group consisted of roughly 76 patients who had untreated, early-stage non-small cell lung cancer. There are a few counts of this clonotype.

The V call is TRBV20-1, the J call TRBJ2-7; 8 nucleotides agree with TRBD2. The sample was PBMCs, taken at surgery. The TCR comes from a female donor with early-stage non-small cell lung cancer. For the CDR3, the DNA is TGCAGTGCTGACGGGACTAGGGGAGTCTACGAGCAGTACTTC. Encoded protein: CSADGTRGVYEQYF.